This passage covers 14 T cell receptor beta chains from one sample sequenced in a study of shared clonotypes between healthy human individuals. The protocol was immunoSEQ multiplex PCR, while the TCRdb copy is restricted to in-frame clones and leaves out a portion. In the table there are roughly 2 million clones, 90% to 95% of which are singletons. The sequencing input was naive CD4+ T cells sorted from blood. Subset indicated: CD45RA+ positively selected. These receptor sequences come from a man aged 18 to 29 in good health.

CDR3 coding DNA: TGCAGTGCTTCAGGGGGCGATGGCTACACCTTC. Protein sequence: CSASGGDGYTF. The V and J genes are TRBV20-1 and TRBJ1-2, with TRBD1 matching over 8 bases. CDR1 is DFQATT and CDR2 is SNEGSKA in the germline V gene (reference sequence). CDR3 length: 11 amino acids. Trimming cost V 5 bases and J 6 bases; bases outside gene matches: 2.

The V gene is TRBV19, the J gene TRBJ2-7; no definite D call. Per the germline V gene, CDR1 is LNHDA and CDR2 is SQIVND (reference sequence). The V and J ends lost 4 bases and 4 bases respectively, with 14 bases between them. This CDR3 is 14 amino acids long. CDR3 residues: CASSTGSRGYEQYF. The CDR3 nucleotides read TGTGCCAGTAGTACGGGCAGCAGAGGTTACGAGCAGTACTTC.

The V call is TRBV11-1, the J call TRBJ2-1, with TRBD2 matching over 11 bases. The germline V gene encodes CDR1 SGHAT and CDR2 FQDESV (reference sequence). Trimming cost V 0 bases and J 8 bases; bases outside gene matches: 6. The CDR3 has 16 residues. The CDR3 DNA sequence: TGTGCCAGCAGCTTAGCTGCTAGCGGGAGGATGGATGAGCAGTTCTTC. Encoded protein: CASSLAASGRMDEQFF.

V is TRBV6-1 and J is TRBJ1-1; D gene uncertain. Germline loops: CDR1 MNHNS, CDR2 SASEGT. V gave up 1 base and J gave up 14 bases, with 14 bases separating them. This CDR3 region has 12 residues. As DNA, the CDR3 is TGTGCCAGCAGTGAAGTGGCCGAATCGAGGTTCTTT. Its protein product is CASSEVAESRFF.

This chain connects TRBV5-1 to TRBJ2-5, with 8 bases lining up with TRBD1. CDR3 length equals 18 residues. V shed 0 bases and J 2 bases; nucleotides not matched to a gene: 12. The germline V gene has CDR1 SGHRS and CDR2 YFSETQ. The CDR3 spells CASSLAGRGLTNQETQYF. In DNA, the CDR3 is TGCGCCAGCAGCTTGGCCGGCAGGGGGCTTACTAATCAAGAGACCCAGTACTTC.

The chain employs TRBV7-2 and TRBJ1-2; no firm D call. CDR3 size: 13 residues. The germline V gene encodes CDR1 SGHTA and CDR2 FQGNSA. The V end lost 2 bases, the J end lost 5 bases, and 9 bases lay between the germline ends. The DNA of the CDR3 is TGTGCCAGCAGCTTATCGGTCGGATATGGCTACACCTTC. It yields the protein CASSLSVGYGYTF.

The V and J genes are TRBV6-5 and TRBJ1-3; a possible D gene is TRBD1 (5 bases). V gave up 6 bases and J gave up 6 bases, with 15 bases separating them. CDR3 length equals 14 residues. CDR1 and CDR2 (germline): MNHEY, SVGAGI. The CDR3 nucleotides are TGTGCCAGCAGACGGGGGGACGTCGTAAACACCATATATTTT. Translating it yields CASRRGDVVNTIYF.

The rearrangement joins TRBV4-1 to TRBJ2-5, with D perhaps matching TRBD1 (5 bases). CDR1 MGHRA and CDR2 YSYEKL come from the germline V gene. This CDR3 comprises 15 residues. Between the trimmed V and J ends, which lost 4 bases and 0 bases, there was a span of 12 bases. CDR3 in amino acids: CASSPGAVYQETQYF. In DNA form, the CDR3 reads TGCGCCAGCAGCCCTGGGGCAGTGTACCAAGAGACCCAGTACTTC.

A note on this clone: The sample has other DNA sequences that encode this CDR3 too. The CDR3 loop reads CASSPPGPTYEQYF. For the CDR3, the DNA is TGTGCCAGCTCACCACCGGGCCCTACCTACGAGCAGTACTTC. This sequence joins TRBV18 and TRBJ2-7; no firm D call. Looked up from germline, CDR1 is KGHSH and CDR2 is LQKENI. Trimming took 0 bases from V and 2 from J, leaving 8 bases between them. The CDR3 consists of 14 residues.

Here the CDR3 reads CASSQVLPARAGSYTF. CDR3 nucleotides: TGTGCCAGCAGCCAAGTCTTACCTGCCAGGGCTGGTAGCTACACCTTC. This sequence joins TRBV14 and TRBJ1-2; D perhaps matches TRBD1 (5 bases). The CDR3 has 16 residues. From germline, CDR1 is SGHDN and CDR2 FVKESK. Trimming shortened V by 1 base and J by 9 bases, and 21 bases separated the two germline ends.

J is TRBJ1-2 and V is TRBV7-2, with 7 nucleotides matching TRBD1. This CDR3 region has 14 residues. Looked up from germline, CDR1 is SGHTA and CDR2 is FQGNSA. The J segment lost 4 bases and the V segment lost 5 bases, leaving 7 bases of the junction unmatched. This CDR3 reads CASSQGTVFYGYTF. The CDR3 DNA reads TGTGCCAGCAGCCAGGGGACAGTTTTCTATGGCTACACCTTC.

The chain couples TRBV5-1 to TRBJ1-6; 9 positions agree with TRBD1. The CDR3 is 16 residues long. Trimming cost V 5 bases and J 6 bases; bases outside gene matches: 9. Germline V lookup: CDR1 SGHRS, CDR2 YFSETQ. The CDR3 is CASSTTGGLGNSPLHF. The CDR3 nucleotides are TGCGCCAGCAGTACGACAGGGGGTCTCGGTAATTCACCCCTCCACTTT.

The sample holds one count of this clone. The V gene is TRBV5-4, the J gene TRBJ2-3; 10 bases align to TRBD2. The ends lost 5 bases at V and 1 base at J; junction bases unmatched: 10. CDR3 length: 17 residues. Per germline, CDR1 SGHNT and CDR2 YYREEE (reference sequence). CDR3 sequence (DNA): TGTGCCAGCAGTTCGAGCGGGAGGGCCACAGGCACAGATACGCAGTATTTT. This codes for CASSSSGRATGTDTQYF.

This clone was detected once. The chain carries TRBV5-1 and TRBJ2-1; D is ambiguous. Between the trimmed V and J ends, which lost 2 bases and 9 bases, there was a span of 12 bases. Germline lookup yields CDR1 SGHRS and CDR2 YFSETQ. The CDR3 spans 13 residues. The CDR3 DNA is TGCGCCAGCAGCTTACCTTCTCCAGGTGAGCAGTTCTTC. It codes for CASSLPSPGEQFF.